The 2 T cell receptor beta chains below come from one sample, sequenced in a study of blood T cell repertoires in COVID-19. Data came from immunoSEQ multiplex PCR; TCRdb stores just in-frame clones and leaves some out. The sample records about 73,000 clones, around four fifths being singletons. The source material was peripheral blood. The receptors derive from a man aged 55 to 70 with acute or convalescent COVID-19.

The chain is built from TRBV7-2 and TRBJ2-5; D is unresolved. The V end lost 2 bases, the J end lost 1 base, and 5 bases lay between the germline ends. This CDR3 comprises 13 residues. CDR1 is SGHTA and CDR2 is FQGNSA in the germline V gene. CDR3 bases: TGTGCCAGCAGCTTATTATCCCAAGAGACCCAGTACTTC. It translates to CASSLLSQETQYF.

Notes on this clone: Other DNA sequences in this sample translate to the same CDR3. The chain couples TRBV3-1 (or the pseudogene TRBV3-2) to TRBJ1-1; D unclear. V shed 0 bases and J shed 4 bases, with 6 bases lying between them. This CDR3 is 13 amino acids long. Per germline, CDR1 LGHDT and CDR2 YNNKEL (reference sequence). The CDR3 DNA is TGTGCCAGCAGCCAAGATGGGCTCACTGAAGCTTTCTTT. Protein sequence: CASSQDGLTEAFF.